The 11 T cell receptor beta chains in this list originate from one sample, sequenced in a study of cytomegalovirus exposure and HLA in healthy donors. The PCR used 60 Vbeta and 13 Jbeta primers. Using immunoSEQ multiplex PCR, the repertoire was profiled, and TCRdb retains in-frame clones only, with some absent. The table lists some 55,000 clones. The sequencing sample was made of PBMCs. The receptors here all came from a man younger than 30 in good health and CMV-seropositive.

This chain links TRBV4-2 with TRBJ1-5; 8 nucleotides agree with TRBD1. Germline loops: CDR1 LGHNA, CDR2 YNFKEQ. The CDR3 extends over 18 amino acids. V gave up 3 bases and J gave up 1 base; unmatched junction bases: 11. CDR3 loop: CASSQGFTGGRSNQPQHF. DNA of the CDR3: TGTGCCAGCAGCCAGGGATTTACAGGGGGGAGAAGCAATCAGCCCCAGCATTTT.

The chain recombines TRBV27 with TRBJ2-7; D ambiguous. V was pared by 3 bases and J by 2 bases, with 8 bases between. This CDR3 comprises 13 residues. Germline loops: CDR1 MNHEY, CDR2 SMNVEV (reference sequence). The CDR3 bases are TGTGCCAGCAGTTTTTCCCAGACCTACGAGCAGTACTTC. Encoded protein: CASSFSQTYEQYF.

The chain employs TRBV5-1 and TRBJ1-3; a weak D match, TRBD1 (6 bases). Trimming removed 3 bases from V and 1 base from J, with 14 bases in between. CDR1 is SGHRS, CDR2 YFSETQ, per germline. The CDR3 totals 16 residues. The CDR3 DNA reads TGCGCCAGCAGCTGGGATGAGCAGGGGTCTGGAAACACCATATATTTT. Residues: CASSWDEQGSGNTIYF.

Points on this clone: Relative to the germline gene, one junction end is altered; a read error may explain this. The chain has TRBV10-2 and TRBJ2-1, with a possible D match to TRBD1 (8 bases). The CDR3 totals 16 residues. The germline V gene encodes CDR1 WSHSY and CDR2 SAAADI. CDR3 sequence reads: CASSAYIQGGNNERFF. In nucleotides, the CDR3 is TGCGCCAGCAGTGCATACATACAGGGGGGGAACAATGAGCGGTTCTTC.

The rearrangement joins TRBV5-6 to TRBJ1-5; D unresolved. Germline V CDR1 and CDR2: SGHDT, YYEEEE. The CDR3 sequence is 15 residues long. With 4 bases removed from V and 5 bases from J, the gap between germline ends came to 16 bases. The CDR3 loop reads CASSLTGKEYQPQHF. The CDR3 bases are TGTGCCAGCAGCCTAACGGGAAAGGAGTATCAGCCCCAGCATTTT.

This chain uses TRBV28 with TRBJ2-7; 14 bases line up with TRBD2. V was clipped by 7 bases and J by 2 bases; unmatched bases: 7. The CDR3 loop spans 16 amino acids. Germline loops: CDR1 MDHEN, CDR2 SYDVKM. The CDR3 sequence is CASTGLAGAITYEQYF. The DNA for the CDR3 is TGTGCCAGCACGGGACTAGCGGGAGCGATCACCTACGAGCAGTACTTC.

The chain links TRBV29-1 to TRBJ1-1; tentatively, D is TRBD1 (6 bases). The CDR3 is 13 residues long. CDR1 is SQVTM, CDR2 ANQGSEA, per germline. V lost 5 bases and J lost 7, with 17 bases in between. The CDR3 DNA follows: TGCAGCGTTCTCCCATCAGGGGAGAGTGAAGCTTTCTTT. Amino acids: CSVLPSGESEAFF.

CDR3 in DNA: TGTGCCAGCAGTGATATTGCTAGCGGTCTAGGCACAGATACGCAGTATTTT. Encoded protein: CASSDIASGLGTDTQYF. V usage is TRBV6-1 and J usage is TRBJ2-3; 7 bases align to TRBD2. The CDR3 totals 17 residues. Germline V CDR1 and CDR2: MNHNS, SASEGT. V trimming: 3 bases; J trimming: 1 base; junction bases outside the gene matches: 10.

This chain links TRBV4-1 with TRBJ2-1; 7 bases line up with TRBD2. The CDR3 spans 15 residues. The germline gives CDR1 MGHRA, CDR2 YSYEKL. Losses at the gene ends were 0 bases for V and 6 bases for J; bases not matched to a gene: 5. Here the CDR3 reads CASSQEPAGPNEQFF. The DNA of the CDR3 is TGCGCCAGCAGCCAAGAACCAGCGGGACCCAATGAGCAGTTCTTC.

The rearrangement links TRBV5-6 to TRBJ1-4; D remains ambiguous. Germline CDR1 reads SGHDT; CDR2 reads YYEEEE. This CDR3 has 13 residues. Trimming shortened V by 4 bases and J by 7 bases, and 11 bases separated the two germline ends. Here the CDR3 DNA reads TGTGCCAGCAGCCGAGGGCGGGGTGAAAAACTGTTTTTT. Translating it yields CASSRGRGEKLFF.

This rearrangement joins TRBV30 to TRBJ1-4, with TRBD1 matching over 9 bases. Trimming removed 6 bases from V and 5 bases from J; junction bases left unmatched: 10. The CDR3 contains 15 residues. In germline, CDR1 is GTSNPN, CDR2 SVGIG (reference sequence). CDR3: CACPRTGEVNEKLFF. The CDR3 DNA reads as TGTGCCTGCCCACGGACAGGGGAGGTAAATGAAAAACTGTTTTTT. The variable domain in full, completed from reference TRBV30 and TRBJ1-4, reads SQTIHQWPATLVQPVGSPLSLECTVEGTSNPNLYWYRQAAGRGLQLLFYSVGIGQISSEVPQNLSASRPQDRQFILSSKKLLLSDSGFYLCACPRTGEVNEKLFFGSGTQLSVL.